This T cell receptor beta chain originates from a study of Graves' ophthalmopathy and Graves' hyperthyroidism (dated by TCRdb to 2017 to 2018). The study in broad terms: Peripheral blood samples were taken at the time of initial diagnosis, before any treatment was given. The study used signatures of the TCR beta repertoire to tell Graves' ophthalmopathy apart from Graves' hyperthyroidism and to predict which patients would progress to ophthalmopathy. In total, 135 blood samples were TCR-sequenced: around 42 ophthalmopathy, some 72 hyperthyroidism and about 17 hyperthyroidism-to-ophthalmopathy patients. To explore V-J signatures distinguishing ophthalmopathy from hyperthyroidism, a discovery set of 100 patients (fewer than 45 ophthalmopathy, 55 to 60 stable hyperthyroidism) was enrolled. An independent validation cohort was composed of some 19 hyperthyroidism patients and around 16 patients who later progressed from hyperthyroidism to ophthalmopathy. In more than five hyperthyroidism patients, T-cell repertoires of thyroid tissue and blood were compared. Following sampling, methimazole starting at 30 mg daily was administered to hyperthyroidism patients, and high-dose intravenous methylprednisolone was administered to ophthalmopathy patients. The approximately 90 discovery patients were divided at random into training and test sets in a 7:3 ratio.

Ophthalmopathy patients had moderately to severely active disease, Clinical Activity Score of at least 3, NOSPECS grade of at least 4, and disease duration under 3 months. Patients with other autoimmune diseases, uncontrolled infections, pregnancy or lactation were excluded. Diagnosis relied on clinical symptoms, serum thyroxine, TRAb, thyroid ultrasound and orbital computed tomography. Ficoll-Paque density gradient centrifugation was used to isolate PBMCs from around 10 ml of fresh peripheral blood. Total RNA was extracted with Trizol reagent and quality-checked on an Agilent 2100 Bioanalyzer. V is clipped by 5 bases and J by 8 bases, and the sequence between their germline boundaries is 15 bases long. The germline V gene supplies CDR1 MNHEY and CDR2 SVGEGT. From its cysteine to its phenylalanine, the CDR3 spans 13 amino acids. The kept DNA is CDR3 alone, 39 bases in frame from the first base. This clonotype was recorded many times. Its antigen is unknown. The sample holds no much larger clone one base away, and base qualities are not on file.

TCR beta CDR3 regions were amplified from RNA transcripts for repertoire sequencing. The first round was an RT-PCR using HTBI primers with the Qiagen OneStep RT-PCR kit, and this first round was followed by a second-round multiplex PCR, then size selection and purification. Libraries were sequenced paired-end with 100 bp reads on an Illumina HiSeq2000. In the original analysis: SOAPnuke was used to process the reads, removing any read that contained adapters or uncalled bases, had a mean Phred below 15, or lacked an exact match to the constant primer or identifier. COPE v1.2.5 was used to merge high-quality paired reads. Unique nucleotide sequences were defined as clonotypes and aligned to IMGT TRB V, D and J references using MiTCR v1.1. The analysis was limited to V-J combinations with a frequency above 0.0001, which together covered roughly 99% of repertoires. A TCR clonal expansion and chaos score per V-J combination was defined as the ratio of F50 clonal expansion to chaos observed in the TCRdist matrix. Features were reduced by Welch's t-statistics and random forest to some 13 V-J combinations, which fed a naive Bayes classifier. The similarity between thyroid and blood repertoires was quantified using the Morisita-Horn index. In-frame beta chains were kept once TCRdb had trimmed the public reads at Q25 with fastp and called clones with MiXCR. Duplicate CDR3 protein sequences are folded into a single record with the most common DNA and genes. The V and J calls were not made by the authors but by TCRdb's processing. For this sample there are roughly 480,000 distinct CDR3 sequences; under 15% appear just once. The top ten clones comprise approximately 9.8% of the sample.

The paper's findings and limits, for the study overall: In validation, the model predicted ophthalmopathy progression with roughly 68% sensitivity and around 72% specificity; some 13 predicted patients were CT-confirmed with GO in a median of approximately 6.5 months. Ophthalmopathy was separated from stable hyperthyroidism by the 13-signature model with 87.88% sensitivity and around 81% specificity in cross-validation and with 80%/75% in the test set. Among expanded thyroid clonotypes with frequency above 0.001, most also showed up in blood, which suggests that blood repertoires may reflect the thyroid immune response. No statistical method was used to predetermine the sample size, and group allocation was not hidden from the investigators.

The rearranged chain carries TRBV6-2 or TRBV6-3 and TRBJ1-2; TRBD1 is a possible D gene, resting on 5 matching bases. This receptor was obtained from a young woman with Graves' ophthalmopathy. Donor details come from another sample of the same person, matched by shared clones. The sample was blood. In nucleotide form, the sequence is TGTGCCAGCAGTCAACAGGCGACCCTAGGCTACACCTTC. This codes for CASSQQATLGYTF.